These 6 T cell receptor beta chains were sequenced from one sample in a study of OX40 agonist ivuxolimab in advanced cancers. This table comes from immunoSEQ multiplex PCR, and its TCRdb copy is limited to in-frame clones, with some not included. This sample yields about 55,000 clones, of which about 89% are seen a single time; 9% to 15% belongs to the top ten. This sample comprised CD4+ or CD8+ T cells sorted from blood, obtained in a trial of the OX40 agonist ivuxolimab. The receptor set was obtained from an adult with an advanced solid tumor such as melanoma, head and neck, liver or kidney cancer.

In this sample, this clone turned up a few times. This rearrangement joins TRBV6-1 to TRBJ2-3, with D possibly TRBD1 on 6 matching bases. Trimming shortened V by 6 bases and J by 0 bases, and 10 bases separated the two germline ends. CDR1 and CDR2 from the germline V gene are MNHNS and SASEGT. The CDR3 runs 14 residues. CDR3 DNA sequence: TGTGCCAGCAGAACAGGGTTTAGCACAGATACGCAGTATTTT. Its protein product is CASRTGFSTDTQYF.

The chain links TRBV9 to TRBJ2-2; D ambiguous. The CDR3 has 14 amino acids. V was shortened by 7 bases and J by 3 bases, with 13 bases between the two germline ends. Germline V CDR1 and CDR2: SGDLS, YYNGEE. The CDR3 coding sequence is TGTGCCAGCGCGCCAGAGTCCTACACCGGGGAGCTGTTTTTT. Translation: CASAPESYTGELFF.

This chain connects TRBV9 to TRBJ2-2, with D hard to call. Trimming shortened V by 0 bases and J by 6 bases, and 6 bases separated the two germline ends. Germline CDR1 SGDLS, CDR2 YYNGEE. The CDR3 loop spans 13 amino acids. This CDR3 is CASSVALSGELFF. The CDR3 DNA follows: TGTGCCAGCAGCGTAGCTCTATCCGGGGAGCTGTTTTTT.

The chain combines TRBV2 with TRBJ1-1; D gene uncertain. The ends were cut back, 7 bases at V and 1 base at J, with 13 bases in the middle. This CDR3 region has 14 residues. CDR1 and CDR2 (germline): SNHLY, FYNNEI. This CDR3 reads CASNRASGNTEAFF. As DNA, the CDR3 is TGTGCCAGCAACCGGGCCTCTGGGAACACTGAAGCTTTCTTT.

Comment on this clone: Within the sample, other DNA sequences also encode this same CDR3. The V call is TRBV7-8, the J call TRBJ2-7; the match to TRBD2 covers 11 bases. The V and J ends lost 5 bases and 3 bases, in that order; junction bases with no gene match: 3. The CDR3 length is 14 residues. Germline V gene lookup returns CDR1 SGHVS and CDR2 FQNEAQ. The CDR3 region has the DNA TGTGCCAGCAGCCCGGGGACTAGCGGCTACGAGCAGTACGTC. This translates into CASSPGTSGYEQYV.

This chain connects TRBV6-6 to TRBJ1-1, with no clear D. Trimming took off 2 bases at V and 5 bases at J, with 12 bases between the two ends. The CDR3 has 14 amino acids. Germline assignment: CDR1 MNHNY and CDR2 SVGAGI (reference sequence). CDR3 residues: CASSYRYRGTEAFF. In DNA form, the CDR3 reads TGTGCCAGCAGTTACAGATATCGAGGTACTGAAGCTTTCTTT.